This T cell receptor beta chain was documented in a study of blood T cell repertoires in COVID-19. Background on the study: There were acute and convalescent COVID-19 samples, and they came from the United States, Italy and Spain. The cDNA or gDNA used as material had been derived from T cells, B-cell-depleted T cells, or PBMCs.

Cohorts were determined from participant-reported clinical history. Cohort 3 donors counted as recovered after two negative PCRs, clearance, or resolved symptoms. Assay: immunoSEQ multiplex PCR; the TCRdb copy retains only in-frame clones and omits some. The sample has a few hundred thousand clones, roughly 90% seen once. Trimming removed 5 bases from V and 8 bases from J; junction bases left unmatched: 8. Germline V gene data show CDR1 as SEHNR and CDR2 as FQNEAQ (reference sequence). This CDR3 is built from 13 residues. This sequence originates from a woman younger than 45 who had recovered from COVID-19. The genes are TRBV7-9 and TRBJ1-1; 7 bases match TRBD1. Material for sequencing was PBMCs or T cells enriched from blood (not recorded which). The CDR3 region is CASSPWTGREAFF. CDR3 nucleotide sequence: TGTGCCAGCAGCCCGTGGACAGGACGCGAAGCTTTCTTT.